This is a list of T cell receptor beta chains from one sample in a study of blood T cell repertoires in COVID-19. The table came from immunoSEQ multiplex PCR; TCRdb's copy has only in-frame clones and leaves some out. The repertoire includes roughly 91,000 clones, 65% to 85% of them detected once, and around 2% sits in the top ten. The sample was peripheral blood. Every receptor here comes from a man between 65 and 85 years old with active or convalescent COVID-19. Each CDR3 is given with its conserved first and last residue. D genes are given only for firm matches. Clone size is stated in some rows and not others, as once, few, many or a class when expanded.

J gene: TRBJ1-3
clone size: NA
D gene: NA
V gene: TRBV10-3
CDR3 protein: CAINSQGLSGNTIYF
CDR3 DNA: TGTGCCATCAATTCCCAGGGATTATCTGGAAACACCATATATTTT

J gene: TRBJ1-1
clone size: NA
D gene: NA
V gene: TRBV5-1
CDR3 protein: CASTPGGPPGTEAFF
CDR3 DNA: TGCGCCAGCACCCCCGGTGGTCCACCTGGCACTGAAGCTTTCTTT

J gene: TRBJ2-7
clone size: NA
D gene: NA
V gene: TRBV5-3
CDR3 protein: CARSLVGGPKGSSYEQYF
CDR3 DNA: TGTGCCAGAAGCTTGGTTGGGGGCCCCAAGGGGAGCTCCTACGAGCAGTACTTC

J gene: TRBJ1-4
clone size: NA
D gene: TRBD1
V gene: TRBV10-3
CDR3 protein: CAIRPGQGGEKLFF
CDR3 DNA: TGTGCCATCAGACCGGGACAGGGGGGTGAAAAACTGTTTTTT

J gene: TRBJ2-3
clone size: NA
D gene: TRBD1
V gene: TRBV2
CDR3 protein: CASSPWDRDQPQYF
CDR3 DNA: TGTGCCAGCAGTCCGTGGGACAGGGATCAGCCCCAGTATTTT

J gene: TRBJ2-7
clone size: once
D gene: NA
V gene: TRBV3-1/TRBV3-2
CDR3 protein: CASSQEAASYEQYF
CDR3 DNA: TGTGCCAGCAGCCAAGAGGCGGCCTCCTACGAGCAGTACTTC

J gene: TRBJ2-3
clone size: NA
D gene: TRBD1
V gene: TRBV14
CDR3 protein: CASSQVGTGVRTDTQYF
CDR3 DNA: TGTGCCAGCAGCCAAGTAGGGACAGGGGTCCGCACAGATACGCAGTATTTT

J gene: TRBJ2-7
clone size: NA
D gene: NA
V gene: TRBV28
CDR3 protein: CASSLSSQGNYEQYF
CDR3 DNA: TGTGCCAGCAGTTTGTCCAGTCAGGGGAATTACGAGCAGTACTTC

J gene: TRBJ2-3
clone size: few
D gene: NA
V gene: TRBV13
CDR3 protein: CASSPPAGTDTQYF
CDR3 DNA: TGTGCCAGCAGCCCCCCGGCGGGCACAGATACGCAGTATTTT

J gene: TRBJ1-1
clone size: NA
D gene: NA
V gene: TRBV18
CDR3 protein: CASSPRVLSTEAFF
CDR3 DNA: TGTGCCAGCTCACCCAGGGTGCTGAGCACTGAAGCTTTCTTT

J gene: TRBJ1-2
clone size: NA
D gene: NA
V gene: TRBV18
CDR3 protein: CASSPAREGGYTF
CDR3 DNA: TGTGCCAGCTCACCAGCCAGGGAGGGTGGCTACACCTTC

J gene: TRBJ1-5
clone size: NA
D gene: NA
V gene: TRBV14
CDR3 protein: CASSQEQGLGNQPQHF
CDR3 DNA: TGTGCCAGCAGCCAAGAACAGGGTCTTGGCAATCAGCCCCAGCATTTT

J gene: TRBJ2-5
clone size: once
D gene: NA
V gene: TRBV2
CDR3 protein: CASSEWAGTPQYF
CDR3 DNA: TGTGCCAGCAGTGAATGGGCCGGGACTCCCCAGTACTTC

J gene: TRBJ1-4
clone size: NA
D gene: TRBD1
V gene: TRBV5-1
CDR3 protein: CASSLRGQGEPNEKLFF
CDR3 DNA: TGCGCCAGCAGCTTGAGAGGACAGGGGGAGCCTAATGAAAAACTGTTTTTT

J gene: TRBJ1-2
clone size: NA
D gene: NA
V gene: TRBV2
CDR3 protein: CASSEFGLNYGYTF
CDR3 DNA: TGTGCCAGCAGTGAATTTGGACTGAACTATGGCTACACCTTC

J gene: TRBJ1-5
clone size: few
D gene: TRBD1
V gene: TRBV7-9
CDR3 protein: CASSLGAGGSYQPQHF
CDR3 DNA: TGTGCCAGCAGCTTAGGTGCAGGGGGATCTTATCAGCCCCAGCATTTT

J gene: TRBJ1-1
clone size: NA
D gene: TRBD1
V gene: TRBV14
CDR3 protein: CASSPYGQGVSEAFF
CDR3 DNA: TGTGCCAGCAGCCCTTACGGACAGGGAGTATCTGAAGCTTTCTTT

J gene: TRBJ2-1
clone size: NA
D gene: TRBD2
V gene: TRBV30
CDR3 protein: CAWSVGLAGGLTYNEQFF
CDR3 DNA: TGTGCCTGGAGTGTGGGACTAGCGGGGGGGCTAACCTACAATGAGCAGTTCTTC

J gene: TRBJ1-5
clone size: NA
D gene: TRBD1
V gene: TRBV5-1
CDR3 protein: CASRPTGGGNQPQHF
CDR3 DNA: TGCGCCAGCAGGCCGACAGGGGGCGGCAATCAGCCCCAGCATTTT

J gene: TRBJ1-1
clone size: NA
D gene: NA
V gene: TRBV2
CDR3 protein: CASTIITTNTEAFF
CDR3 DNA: TGTGCCAGCACCATAATAACAACGAACACTGAAGCTTTCTTT

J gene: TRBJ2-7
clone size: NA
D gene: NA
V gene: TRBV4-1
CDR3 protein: CASSQGAGNTYEQYF
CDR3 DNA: TGCGCCAGCAGCCAAGGGGCAGGGAATACCTACGAGCAGTACTTC

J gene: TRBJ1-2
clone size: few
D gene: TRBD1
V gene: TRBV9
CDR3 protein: CASSVRTGTGGDGVTF
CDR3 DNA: TGTGCCAGCAGCGTACGGACCGGGACAGGGGGGGATGGTGTCACCTTC

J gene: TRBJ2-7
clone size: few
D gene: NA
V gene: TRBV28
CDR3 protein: CASGGQTKGEVYEQYF
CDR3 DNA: TGTGCCAGCGGCGGCCAGACGAAGGGGGAAGTCTACGAGCAGTACTTC

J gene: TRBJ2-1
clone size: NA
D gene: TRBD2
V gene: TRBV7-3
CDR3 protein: CASSLTSGGHNEQFF
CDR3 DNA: TGTGCCAGCAGCTTAACTAGCGGGGGGCACAATGAGCAGTTCTTC

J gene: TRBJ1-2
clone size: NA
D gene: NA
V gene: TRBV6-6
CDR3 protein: CAIRLGGRDYGYTF
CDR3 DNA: TGTGCCATCCGACTCGGAGGACGGGACTATGGCTACACCTTC

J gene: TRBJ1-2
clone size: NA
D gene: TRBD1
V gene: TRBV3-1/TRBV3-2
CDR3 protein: CASRGQGGRGYTF
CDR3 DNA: TGTGCCAGCAGGGGACAGGGAGGAAGGGGCTACACCTTC

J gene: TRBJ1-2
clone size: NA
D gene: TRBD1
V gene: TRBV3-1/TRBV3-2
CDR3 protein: CASSQGNRGLGYTF
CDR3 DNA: TGTGCCAGCAGCCAAGGGAACAGGGGGCTTGGCTACACCTTC

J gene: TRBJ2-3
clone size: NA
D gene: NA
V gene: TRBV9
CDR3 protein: CASSARVATGTDTQYF
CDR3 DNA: TGTGCCAGCAGCGCGAGGGTGGCGACCGGCACAGATACGCAGTATTTT

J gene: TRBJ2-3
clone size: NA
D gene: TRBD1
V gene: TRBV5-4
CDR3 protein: CASSQRTGGSADTQYF
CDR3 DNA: TGTGCCAGCAGCCAGAGGACAGGGGGCTCAGCAGATACGCAGTATTTT

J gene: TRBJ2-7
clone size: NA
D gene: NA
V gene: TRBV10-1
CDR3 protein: CASPCGSEQYF
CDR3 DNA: TGCGCCAGCCCCTGTGGGAGCGAGCAGTACTTC

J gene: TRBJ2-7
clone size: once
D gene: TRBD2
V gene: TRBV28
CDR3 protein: CASRGTSGGSEQYF
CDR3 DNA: TGTGCCAGCCGGGGGACTAGCGGGGGGTCCGAGCAGTACTTC

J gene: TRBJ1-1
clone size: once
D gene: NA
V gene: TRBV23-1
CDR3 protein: CASSLTLLAGNTEAFF
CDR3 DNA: TGCGCCAGCAGTCTTACACTGCTAGCAGGGAACACTGAAGCTTTCTTT

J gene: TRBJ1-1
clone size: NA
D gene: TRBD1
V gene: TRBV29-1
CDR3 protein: CSATTGGMNTEAFF
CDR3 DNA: TGCAGCGCAACTACAGGGGGCATGAACACTGAAGCTTTCTTT

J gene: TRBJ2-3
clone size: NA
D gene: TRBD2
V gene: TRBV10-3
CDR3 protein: CAISNGLAGGQGADTQYF
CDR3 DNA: TGTGCCATCAGCAACGGACTAGCGGGGGGCCAGGGGGCAGATACGCAGTATTTT

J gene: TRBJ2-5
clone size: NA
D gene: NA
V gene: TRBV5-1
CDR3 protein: CASSYYPGVETQYF
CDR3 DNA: TGCGCCAGCAGCTATTATCCGGGGGTTGAGACCCAGTACTTC

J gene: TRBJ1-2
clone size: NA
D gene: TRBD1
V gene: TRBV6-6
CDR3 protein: CASSPRQGRGSNYGYTF
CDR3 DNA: TGTGCCAGCAGTCCACGACAGGGGAGGGGATCTAACTATGGCTACACCTTC

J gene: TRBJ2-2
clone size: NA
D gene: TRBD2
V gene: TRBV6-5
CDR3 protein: CASRASGGGTGELFF
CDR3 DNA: TGTGCCAGCAGGGCTAGCGGGGGTGGCACCGGGGAGCTGTTTTTT

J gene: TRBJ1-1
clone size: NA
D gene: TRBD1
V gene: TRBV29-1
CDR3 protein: CSVTGTAFSRAEAFF
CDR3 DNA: TGCAGCGTCACCGGGACAGCCTTCTCTCGGGCTGAAGCTTTCTTT

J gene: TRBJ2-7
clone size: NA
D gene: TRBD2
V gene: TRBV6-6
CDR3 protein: CASTGGGTYEQYF
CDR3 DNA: TGTGCCAGCACCGGCGGGGGAACCTACGAGCAGTACTTC

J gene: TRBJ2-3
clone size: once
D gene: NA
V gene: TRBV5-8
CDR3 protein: CASSLERGTDTQYF
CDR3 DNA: TGTGCCAGCAGCTTGGAACGGGGCACAGATACGCAGTATTTT

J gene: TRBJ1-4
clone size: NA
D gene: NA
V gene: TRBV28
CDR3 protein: CASSSPPGEATNEKLFF
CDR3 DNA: TGTGCCAGCAGTTCCCCCCCCGGGGAGGCAACTAATGAAAAACTGTTTTTT

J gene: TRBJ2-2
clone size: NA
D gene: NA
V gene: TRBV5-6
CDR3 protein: CASSPDTGSNTGELFF
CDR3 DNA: TGTGCCAGCAGTCCCGACACAGGGTCGAACACCGGGGAGCTGTTTTTT

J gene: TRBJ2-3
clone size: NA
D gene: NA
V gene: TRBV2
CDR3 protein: CASDGNGRTDTQYF
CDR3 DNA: TGTGCCAGCGACGGGAACGGCCGCACAGATACGCAGTATTTT

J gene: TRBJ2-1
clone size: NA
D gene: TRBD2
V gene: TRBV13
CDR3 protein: CASSGLAGSSYNEQFF
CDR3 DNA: TGTGCCAGCAGCGGGCTAGCGGGGAGCTCCTACAATGAGCAGTTCTTC

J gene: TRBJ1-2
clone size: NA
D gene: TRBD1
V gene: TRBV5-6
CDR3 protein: CASRTDKQGPHTF
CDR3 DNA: TGTGCCAGCAGGACCGATAAACAGGGGCCGCACACCTTC

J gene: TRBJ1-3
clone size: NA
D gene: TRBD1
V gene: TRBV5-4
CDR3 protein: CASSAGTAGNTIYF
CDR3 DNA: TGTGCCAGCAGCGCTGGGACAGCCGGAAACACCATATATTTT

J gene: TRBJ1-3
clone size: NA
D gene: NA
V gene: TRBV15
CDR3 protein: CATSNGGDGNTIYF
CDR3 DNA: TGTGCCACCAGCAATGGGGGGGATGGAAACACCATATATTTT

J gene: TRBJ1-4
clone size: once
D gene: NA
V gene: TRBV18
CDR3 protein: CASFTPGPPEKLFF
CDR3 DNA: TGTGCCAGCTTCACCCCTGGGCCCCCTGAAAAACTGTTTTTT